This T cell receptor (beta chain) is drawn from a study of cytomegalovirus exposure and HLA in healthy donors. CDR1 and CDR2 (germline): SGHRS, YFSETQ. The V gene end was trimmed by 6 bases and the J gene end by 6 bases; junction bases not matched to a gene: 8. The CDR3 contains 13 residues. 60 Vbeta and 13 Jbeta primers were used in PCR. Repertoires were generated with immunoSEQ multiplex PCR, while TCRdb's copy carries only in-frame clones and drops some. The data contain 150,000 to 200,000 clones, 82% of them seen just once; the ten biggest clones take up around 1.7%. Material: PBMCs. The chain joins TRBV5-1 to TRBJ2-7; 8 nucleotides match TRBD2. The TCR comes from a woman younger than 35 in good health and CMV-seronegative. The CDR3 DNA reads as TGCGCCAGCATGCAAGCGGGAGAGGGCGAGCAGTACGTC. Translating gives CASMQAGEGEQYV.